A single count supports the clone carrying this T cell receptor beta chain. This table comes from immunoSEQ multiplex PCR, and its TCRdb copy is limited to in-frame clones, with some not included. The sample has about 52,000 clones, over 85% seen once; the top ten hold roughly 0.36%. Germline CDR1 MDHEN, CDR2 SYDVKM. This CDR3 is 14 amino acids long. V was pared by 8 bases and J by 7 bases, with 9 bases of the junction left unmatched. These data belong to a study of T cell changes during pregnancy in multiple sclerosis. V and J are TRBV28 and TRBJ2-7, with TRBD1 matching 12 bases. The TCR sequence derives from a female donor with multiple sclerosis, enrolled in a pregnancy study. Material: CD4+ T cells from peripheral blood mononuclear cells, obtained before pregnancy. Here the CDR3 reads CASLKGQGAREQYF. The CDR3 DNA follows: TGTGCCAGCCTAAAGGGACAGGGGGCGCGGGAGCAGTACTTC.